A selection of T cell receptor beta chains follows, all from one sample in a study of T-cell reconstitution after alpha-beta-depleted transplantation in children. TCRdb reprocessed the PCR reads with MiXCR, giving one entry per CDR3 protein. The data contain about 110,000 distinct CDR3 sequences, about 6.5% of them singletons. The starting material was PBMCs, mostly from graft donor cells, obtained 360 days after TCRalphabeta/CD19-depleted stem cell transplant. These receptor sequences come from a male patient aged 2 to 10 who had a stem cell transplant for acute lymphoblastic leukemia, so the T cells may come from the graft donor. Both conserved end residues are part of each CDR3. A D gene is named only where the DNA matches it firmly. For some rows the clone size is stated as once, few or many, or as a class when expanded; others skip it.

J gene	clone size	D gene	V gene	CDR3 protein	CDR3 DNA
TRBJ2-5	many	.	TRBV29-1	CSGGKQETQYF	TGCAGCGGGGGGAAACAAGAGACCCAGTACTTC
TRBJ1-6	few	.	TRBV20-1	CSARDPPGVDSPLHF	TGCAGTGCTAGAGATCCCCCCGGGGTCGATTCACCCCTCCACTTT
TRBJ2-3	many	TRBD1	TRBV24-1	CATSDLKETGLPDTQYF	TGTGCCACCAGTGATTTGAAGGAGACAGGGCTCCCGGATACGCAGTATTTT
TRBJ2-7	many	.	TRBV20-1	CSARRLPTLHTYEQYF	TGCAGTGCTAGAAGACTCCCTACACTTCATACCTACGAGCAGTACTTC
TRBJ2-7	.	TRBD2	TRBV27	CASFSGASSSEQYF	TGTGCCAGCTTTAGCGGGGCCTCGTCCTCCGAGCAGTACTTC
TRBJ1-1	many	TRBD1	TRBV20-1	CSAPTGQDEAFF	TGCAGTGCCCCGACAGGGCAGGATGAAGCTTTCTTT
TRBJ2-1	few	TRBD1	TRBV7-9	CASSLALRQGSYNEQFF	TGTGCCAGCAGCTTAGCGCTGAGACAGGGATCCTACAATGAGCAGTTCTTC
TRBJ1-2	.	.	TRBV2	CASRGIYGYTF	TGTGCCAGCAGGGGAATATATGGCTACACCTTC
TRBJ2-1	few	.	TRBV9	CASSVARRGPDSYNEQFF	TGTGCCAGCAGCGTAGCCCGGAGGGGACCTGACTCCTACAATGAGCAGTTCTTC
TRBJ2-7	few	TRBD1	TRBV28	CASTPPGQTYEQYF	TGTGCCAGCACTCCCCCGGGACAGACCTACGAGCAGTACTTC
TRBJ2-7	many	.	TRBV12-3/TRBV12-4	CASSYPGAYEQYF	TGTGCCAGCAGTTACCCAGGGGCCTACGAGCAGTACTTC
TRBJ2-3	many	.	TRBV13	CASSLQRISTDTQYF	TGTGCCAGCAGCCTGCAAAGGATCAGCACAGATACGCAGTATTTT
TRBJ2-2	many	.	TRBV6-2/TRBV6-3	CASSYGLADLFF	TGTGCCAGCAGTTACGGCCTCGCTGACCTGTTTTTT
TRBJ2-2	few	.	TRBV7-7	CASSLSPSGELFF	TGTGCCAGCAGCTTATCCCCCTCCGGGGAGCTGTTTTTT
TRBJ2-1	many	.	TRBV5-1	CASSNGTSPYNEQFF	TGCGCCAGCAGCAACGGGACTTCTCCCTACAATGAGCAGTTCTTC
TRBJ1-5	.	.	TRBV4-3	CASSQDAWDAHQPQHF	TGCGCCAGCAGCCAAGATGCCTGGGACGCCCATCAGCCCCAGCATTTT
TRBJ2-7	many	.	TRBV7-2	CASSSSVMEQYF	TGTGCCAGCAGCTCCAGCGTGATGGAGCAGTACTTC
TRBJ1-1	many	.	TRBV6-2/TRBV6-3	CASRQGNTEAFF	TGTGCCAGCAGACAGGGGAACACTGAAGCTTTCTTT
TRBJ2-3	many	.	TRBV29-1	CSVEETLANTDTQYF	TGCAGCGTTGAAGAGACCCTAGCGAACACAGATACGCAGTATTTT
TRBJ1-2	.	TRBD1	TRBV5-1	CASSSSRDSHHNGYTF	TGCGCCAGCAGCTCTTCAAGGGACAGCCACCACAATGGCTACACCTTC
TRBJ2-7	.	.	TRBV27	CASSSRTGYEQYF	TGTGCCAGCAGTTCCCGGACGGGCTACGAGCAGTACTTC
TRBJ2-2	.	.	TRBV2	CAAKIAAYTGELFF	TGTGCCGCTAAGATAGCGGCCTACACCGGGGAGCTGTTTTTT
TRBJ2-1	.	.	TRBV6-5	CASSRQLSRSYNEQFF	TGTGCCAGCAGTCGTCAGTTGAGCAGGTCCTACAATGAGCAGTTCTTC
TRBJ2-2	many	TRBD1	TRBV29-1	CSVVGLSGTGGFGELFF	TGCAGCGTTGTTGGTCTTTCCGGGACAGGCGGGTTCGGGGAGCTGTTTTTT
TRBJ2-3	many	.	TRBV28	CASSFLGGRYSQDTQYF	TGTGCCAGCAGTTTCCTCGGGGGGCGGTATTCGCAAGATACGCAGTATTTT
TRBJ1-1	.	TRBD1	TRBV18	CASSPLAQGKRSTEAFF	TGTGCCAGCTCACCACTTGCACAGGGGAAAAGGAGCACTGAAGCTTTCTTT
TRBJ2-7	.	.	TRBV7-9	CASSSMSYEQYF	TGTGCCAGCAGCTCCATGAGCTACGAGCAGTACTTC
TRBJ1-2	many	TRBD1	TRBV29-1	CSVEDRTGYGYTF	TGCAGCGTTGAAGACCGGACAGGATATGGCTACACCTTC
TRBJ2-5	few	.	TRBV6-1	CASSEGRFQETQYF	TGTGCCAGCAGTGAAGGCAGATTCCAAGAGACCCAGTACTTC
TRBJ2-5	many	.	TRBV27	CASSLSPGQGWYQETQYF	TGTGCCAGCAGTTTATCTCCCGGGCAGGGATGGTACCAAGAGACCCAGTACTTC
TRBJ2-3	many	TRBD2	TRBV10-3	CAISESLAGASGTDTQYF	TGTGCCATCAGTGAGTCTCTAGCGGGGGCGTCGGGCACAGATACGCAGTATTTT
TRBJ1-2	few	TRBD1	TRBV5-1	CASSPGDSINYGYTF	TGCGCCAGCAGCCCTGGGGACAGCATAAACTATGGCTACACCTTC
TRBJ2-6	.	.	TRBV7-6	CASSLFSPLTLGVRSGANVLTF	TGTGCCAGCAGCTTATTCTCACCCTTGACTTTGGGGGTACGGTCTGGGGCCAACGTCCTGACTTTC
TRBJ2-7	many	.	TRBV28	CASSFRGPSSYEQYF	TGTGCCAGCAGTTTCCGGGGACCTTCCTCCTACGAGCAGTACTTC
TRBJ1-3	many	TRBD1	TRBV6-1	CASRDRGGNTIYF	TGTGCCAGCAGAGACAGGGGTGGAAACACCATATATTTT
TRBJ1-1	few	.	TRBV28	CASSFSIMNTEAFF	TGTGCCAGCAGTTTCTCTATTATGAACACTGAAGCTTTCTTT
TRBJ2-1	few	TRBD1	TRBV6-2/TRBV6-3	CASNQRQGASSYNEQFF	TGTGCCAGCAACCAAAGACAGGGGGCGAGCTCCTACAATGAGCAGTTCTTC
TRBJ2-5	many	.	TRBV12-5	CAPGGVSFQETQYF	TGTGCCCCAGGTGGCGTTAGTTTTCAAGAGACCCAGTACTTC
TRBJ2-2	many	.	TRBV25-1	CASSRQGLLMSNTGELFF	TGTGCCAGCAGTAGGCAGGGACTCCTAATGTCGAACACCGGGGAGCTGTTTTTT
TRBJ2-5	many	.	TRBV2	CAIEQADQETQYF	TGTGCTATCGAGCAAGCGGACCAAGAGACCCAGTACTTC
TRBJ2-4	many	TRBD1	TRBV7-2	CASSYTGQGANIQYF	TGTGCCAGCAGCTATACGGGACAGGGGGCCAACATTCAGTACTTC
TRBJ2-4	many	TRBD2	TRBV28	CASFRAREGKNIQYF	TGTGCCAGTTTTCGGGCCCGGGAGGGCAAAAACATTCAGTACTTC
TRBJ2-2	many	.	TRBV4-3	CASSRGVWRELFF	TGCGCCAGCAGCCGGGGGGTTTGGAGGGAGCTGTTTTTT
TRBJ2-7	many	TRBD1	TRBV7-9	CASSLGTATGGYEQYF	TGTGCCAGCAGCTTAGGGACCGCGACAGGGGGGTACGAGCAGTACTTC
TRBJ2-7	many	.	TRBV9	CASSVAGPEYEQYF	TGTGCCAGCAGCGTAGCGGGGCCTGAATACGAGCAGTACTTC
TRBJ1-2	.	TRBD1	TRBV27	CASSFGTGWDYGYTF	TGTGCCAGCAGTTTTGGGACAGGGTGGGACTATGGCTACACCTTC
TRBJ2-3	few	TRBD1	TRBV18	CASSPLKRQGPDTQYF	TGTGCCAGCTCACCCCTCAAGAGACAGGGACCTGATACGCAGTATTTT
TRBJ2-7	few	TRBD1	TRBV24-1	CATSDPGTGYYEQYF	TGTGCCACCAGTGATCCCGGGACAGGCTACTACGAGCAGTACTTC
TRBJ1-6	.	.	TRBV20-1	CSARDPPGFRSPPLHF	TGCAGTGCTAGAGATCCCCCGGGCTTCAGGAGTCCACCCCTCCACTTT
TRBJ2-3	many	.	TRBV28	CASSMGDSSTDTQYF	TGTGCCAGCAGTATGGGTGACTCTAGCACAGATACGCAGTATTTT
TRBJ2-7	many	.	TRBV2	CATLLGTSEQYF	TGTGCCACCTTGCTGGGGACTTCCGAGCAGTACTTC
TRBJ2-6	many	.	TRBV25-1	CATQASGANVLTF	TGTGCCACCCAGGCATCTGGGGCCAACGTCCTGACTTTC
TRBJ2-7	.	.	TRBV24-1	CATSTGRNEQYF	TGTGCCACCAGTACAGGTCGAAACGAGCAGTACTTC
TRBJ1-1	many	.	TRBV27	CASSFWGRMNTEAFF	TGTGCCAGCAGTTTCTGGGGGCGGATGAACACTGAAGCTTTCTTT